This is a list of T cell receptor beta chains from one sample in a study of post-analysis software for immune sequencing data. TCRdb reprocessed the PCR reads with MiXCR, giving one entry per CDR3 protein. This table holds roughly 670,000 distinct CDR3 sequences, roughly three fifths found once. Sequenced: blood. These receptors all stem from a girl aged 2-10 years with multiple sclerosis. The CDR3 runs from the conserved cysteine through the conserved F or W. Fields, in order: CDR3 DNA, CDR3 protein, D gene, clone size, J gene, V gene. D genes are given only for firm matches. Not all rows give a size; the values are once, few, many and, for expanded clones, a class.

CDR3nt: TGTACCACCAGCAGAGGGACACCAGTTTCTAACTATGGCTACACCTTC
CDR3aa: CTTSRGTPVSNYGYTF
d_gene: .
abundance: .
j_gene: TRBJ1-2
v_gene: TRBV15

CDR3nt: TGTGCCATCAGTGACCCGAGGGGAATGCAGGGACAGGGGGCCAACGTCCTGACTTTC
CDR3aa: CAISDPRGMQGQGANVLTF
d_gene: TRBD1
abundance: few
j_gene: TRBJ2-6
v_gene: TRBV10-3

CDR3nt: TGTGCCAGCAGTTTGGGACAGGTAAAAGCTTTCTTT
CDR3aa: CASSLGQVKAFF
d_gene: TRBD1
abundance: few
j_gene: TRBJ1-1
v_gene: TRBV12-3/TRBV12-4

CDR3nt: TGTGCTAGCGAGGGGGGACTAGGGGGATACGAGCAGTACTTC
CDR3aa: CASEGGLGGYEQYF
d_gene: TRBD2
abundance: .
j_gene: TRBJ2-7
v_gene: TRBV12-5

CDR3nt: TGTGCCAGCAGCGCCGATAGATGGGATACGCAGTATTTT
CDR3aa: CASSADRWDTQYF
d_gene: .
abundance: .
j_gene: TRBJ2-3
v_gene: TRBV7-2

CDR3nt: TGTGCCAGCAGTGAGACAGGCTATGGCTACACCTTC
CDR3aa: CASSETGYGYTF
d_gene: .
abundance: few
j_gene: TRBJ1-2
v_gene: TRBV25-1

CDR3nt: TGTGCCAGGGTAACGTTGGGACAAGAGTATGGCTACACCTTC
CDR3aa: CARVTLGQEYGYTF
d_gene: .
abundance: .
j_gene: TRBJ1-2
v_gene: TRBV21-1

CDR3nt: TGTGCCAGCAGCCAATCCGGACAGGGACGAGGAGGCTACACCTTC
CDR3aa: CASSQSGQGRGGYTF
d_gene: TRBD1
abundance: .
j_gene: TRBJ1-2
v_gene: TRBV7-2

CDR3nt: TGCAGTGCTAGAGTCCCCCATGGAGAGACCCAGTACTTC
CDR3aa: CSARVPHGETQYF
d_gene: .
abundance: .
j_gene: TRBJ2-5
v_gene: TRBV20-1

CDR3nt: TGTGCCAGCAGCTTGGGACAGCTACCTTACAATGAGCAGTTCTTC
CDR3aa: CASSLGQLPYNEQFF
d_gene: TRBD1
abundance: .
j_gene: TRBJ2-1
v_gene: TRBV11-2

CDR3nt: TGCAGCGCCCCCGACAGGATGAACACTGAAGCTTTCTTT
CDR3aa: CSAPDRMNTEAFF
d_gene: .
abundance: few
j_gene: TRBJ1-1
v_gene: TRBV29-1

CDR3nt: TGTGCCAGCAGCGCCAGGCCCAGCGAGGGCGCAGATACGCAGTATTTT
CDR3aa: CASSARPSEGADTQYF
d_gene: .
abundance: .
j_gene: TRBJ2-3
v_gene: TRBV7-3

CDR3nt: TGTGCCAGCAGGGTTAGTGATACGCAGTATTTT
CDR3aa: CASRVSDTQYF
d_gene: .
abundance: .
j_gene: TRBJ2-3
v_gene: TRBV6-1

CDR3nt: TGTGCCAGCAGCTTTAATCGGTTCTATGAGCAGTTCTTC
CDR3aa: CASSFNRFYEQFF
d_gene: .
abundance: .
j_gene: TRBJ2-1
v_gene: TRBV7-2

CDR3nt: TGTGCCAGCAGCCCAAAAGGAGAAGGATATACGAACTATGGCTACACCTTC
CDR3aa: CASSPKGEGYTNYGYTF
d_gene: .
abundance: few
j_gene: TRBJ1-2
v_gene: TRBV5-8

CDR3nt: TGTGCCAGCGGTGTATTCTACAGGGATGAGCAGTTCTTC
CDR3aa: CASGVFYRDEQFF
d_gene: .
abundance: .
j_gene: TRBJ2-1
v_gene: TRBV2

CDR3nt: TGTGCCAGTCTACCCCTCCGGGACAGGGGGCGAAGTGAGCAGTTCTTC
CDR3aa: CASLPLRDRGRSEQFF
d_gene: TRBD1
abundance: .
j_gene: TRBJ2-1
v_gene: TRBV11-2

CDR3nt: TGTGCCAGCAGTTCGGGGAATTCACCCCTCCACTTT
CDR3aa: CASSSGNSPLHF
d_gene: .
abundance: few
j_gene: TRBJ1-6
v_gene: TRBV7-2

CDR3nt: TGTGCCAGCAGTTTCGACGGGCCAGCTAACTATGGCTACACCTTC
CDR3aa: CASSFDGPANYGYTF
d_gene: .
abundance: .
j_gene: TRBJ1-2
v_gene: TRBV28

CDR3nt: TGTGCCAGCAGTTTAGTACAGAACTACGAGCAGTACTTC
CDR3aa: CASSLVQNYEQYF
d_gene: .
abundance: few
j_gene: TRBJ2-7
v_gene: TRBV12-3/TRBV12-4

CDR3nt: TGCAGTGCACCGAGGGACAGGAACTATGGCTACACCTTC
CDR3aa: CSAPRDRNYGYTF
d_gene: TRBD1
abundance: .
j_gene: TRBJ1-2
v_gene: TRBV20-1

CDR3nt: TGCGCCAGCAGCATAATAATGGAAGAGACCCAGTACTTC
CDR3aa: CASSIIMEETQYF
d_gene: .
abundance: .
j_gene: TRBJ2-5
v_gene: TRBV4-1

CDR3nt: TGTGCCAGCAGTTACTCTACGCGGGGGGCATACAATGAGCAGTTCTTC
CDR3aa: CASSYSTRGAYNEQFF
d_gene: TRBD2
abundance: .
j_gene: TRBJ2-1
v_gene: TRBV6-2/TRBV6-3

CDR3nt: TGTGCCGGCAGTTTAGATGCAGGCGCCTATGGCTACACCTTC
CDR3aa: CAGSLDAGAYGYTF
d_gene: .
abundance: .
j_gene: TRBJ1-2
v_gene: TRBV27

CDR3nt: TGCAGCGTTGACCATTGGAACAGGGGTGATGAGACCCAGTACTTC
CDR3aa: CSVDHWNRGDETQYF
d_gene: TRBD1
abundance: .
j_gene: TRBJ2-5
v_gene: TRBV29-1

CDR3nt: TGTGCCAGCAGTCCGGACTGGAATCGGGAGACCCAGTACTTC
CDR3aa: CASSPDWNRETQYF
d_gene: .
abundance: .
j_gene: TRBJ2-5
v_gene: TRBV6-5

CDR3nt: TGTGCCATCATGGGGGCCAACACCGGGGAGCTGTTTTTT
CDR3aa: CAIMGANTGELFF
d_gene: .
abundance: .
j_gene: TRBJ2-2
v_gene: TRBV10-3

CDR3nt: TGCAGCGTCCTGGGACAGGATTCCTACGAGCAGTACTTC
CDR3aa: CSVLGQDSYEQYF
d_gene: TRBD1
abundance: .
j_gene: TRBJ2-7
v_gene: TRBV29-1

CDR3nt: TGTGCCAGCAGCTGGGGACTAGCGGAGTACAATGAGCAGTTCTTC
CDR3aa: CASSWGLAEYNEQFF
d_gene: TRBD2
abundance: .
j_gene: TRBJ2-1
v_gene: TRBV7-3

CDR3nt: TGTGCCAGCAGTTCGGCTAGCGGAGTGTCAGCCAAAAACATTCAGTACTTC
CDR3aa: CASSSASGVSAKNIQYF
d_gene: TRBD2
abundance: few
j_gene: TRBJ2-4
v_gene: TRBV28

CDR3nt: TGTGCCAGCAGTGAGGGACTTAGCTACTCCTACAATGAGCAGTTCTTC
CDR3aa: CASSEGLSYSYNEQFF
d_gene: .
abundance: few
j_gene: TRBJ2-1
v_gene: TRBV6-4

CDR3nt: TGCAGTGCTCTTCCGGGACAGGGTGTTTCTGGCTACACCTTC
CDR3aa: CSALPGQGVSGYTF
d_gene: TRBD1
abundance: .
j_gene: TRBJ1-2
v_gene: TRBV20-1

CDR3nt: TGTGCCAGCAGTGCGGGACAGGGGTACACCGGGGAGCTGTTTTTT
CDR3aa: CASSAGQGYTGELFF
d_gene: TRBD1
abundance: .
j_gene: TRBJ2-2
v_gene: TRBV25-1

CDR3nt: TGTGCCAGCAGCGGGACAAGCAATCAGCCCCAGCATTTT
CDR3aa: CASSGTSNQPQHF
d_gene: .
abundance: few
j_gene: TRBJ1-5
v_gene: TRBV5-5

CDR3nt: TGTGCCAGCAGCCAAGACGGCTACAATGGGCAGTTCTTC
CDR3aa: CASSQDGYNGQFF
d_gene: .
abundance: once
j_gene: TRBJ2-1
v_gene: TRBV3-1

CDR3nt: TGTGCCAGCAGCTCAGACTACAGGGGTGAAGAGACCCAGTACTTC
CDR3aa: CASSSDYRGEETQYF
d_gene: TRBD1
abundance: .
j_gene: TRBJ2-5
v_gene: TRBV7-2

CDR3nt: TGTGCCAGCAGGCCAGGGGCTATGGACTACAATGAGCAGTTCTTC
CDR3aa: CASRPGAMDYNEQFF
d_gene: .
abundance: once
j_gene: TRBJ2-1
v_gene: TRBV6-5